Sequencing of this TCR beta chain was carried out in a study of blood T cells in healthy people across ages. Per germline, CDR1 LNHDA and CDR2 SQIVND (reference sequence). V was shortened by 4 bases and J by 2 bases, with 11 bases between the two germline ends. The length of the CDR3 is 14 residues. General study results and limits: A strong correlation between TCR beta diversity and naive T cell percentage was seen. Compared with aged donors, long-lived donors showed fewer expanded clones, suggesting selection.

Details on this clonotype: Its antigen remains unidentified.

Healthy Caucasian individuals from Russia aged about 6 to 100 were enrolled as donors. Every sample yielded at least 7 million isolated PBMCs. Sample-barcoded 5' priming and a J-beta primer mix drove a second PCR of about 7 to 12 cycles. TCRdb reprocessed the 5' RACE reads via MiXCR and lists one record per CDR3 protein. Among about 1.7 million distinct CDR3 sequences listed, over 25% were seen once. The V call is TRBV19, the J call TRBJ2-5, with D tentatively TRBD1 (6 bases). The TCR originated in a woman aged 25 to 39 in good health. Specimen: blood. CDR3 residues: CASSTAGDQETQYF. The DNA for the CDR3 is TGTGCCAGTAGTACCGCAGGGGATCAAGAGACCCAGTACTTC. The complete variable domain, with remaining parts taken from reference TRBV19 and TRBJ2-5, reads DGGITQSPKYLFRKEGQNVTLSCEQNLNHDAMYWYRQDPGQGLRLIYYSQIVNDFQKGDIAEGYSVSREKKESFPLTVTSAQKNPTAFYLCASSTAGDQETQYFGPGTRLLVL.